The next 5 T cell receptor beta chains were all read from a single sample in a study of cytomegalovirus exposure and HLA in healthy donors. The primer mix had 60 Vbeta and 13 Jbeta primers. Assay used: immunoSEQ multiplex PCR; TCRdb lists only in-frame clones, some missing. This repertoire includes roughly 80,000 clones. Material for sequencing was PBMCs. Receptors were obtained from a girl between 10 and 17 years old in good health and CMV-seropositive.

DNA for the CDR3: TGTGCCAGCAGTGGGAACAGGGGGCAGAGGACTGAAGCTTTCTTT. This gives the protein CASSGNRGQRTEAFF. The V gene is TRBV6-1, the J gene TRBJ1-1, with TRBD1 identical over 9 bases. With 4 bases clipped from V and 5 bases from J, the junction kept 8 bases outside the gene matches. CDR1 is MNHNS and CDR2 is SASEGT in the germline V gene. This CDR3 is 15 amino acids long.

With respect to this clone: Additional DNA sequences in this sample encode the identical CDR3. The chain combines TRBV18 with TRBJ2-7, with 10 bases matching TRBD1. V was pared by 3 bases and J by 7 bases, with 6 bases of the junction left unmatched. CDR1 and CDR2 (germline): KGHSH, LQKENI. This CDR3 is 14 amino acids long. CDR3 bases: TGTGCCAGCTCACCTGGACAGGGGGAAGGTGAGCAGTACTTC. Encoded protein: CASSPGQGEGEQYF.

The chain has TRBV5-5 and TRBJ2-1, with D possibly matching TRBD2 (5 bases). The CDR3 loop spans 13 amino acids. Trimming left V 0 bases short and J 9 bases short, with 10 bases between. Germline CDR1 reads SGHKS; CDR2 reads YYEKEE (reference sequence). CDR3 nucleotides: TGTGCCAGCAGCTTGGGTAGCGTGGGTGAGCAGTTCTTC. Translated, it gives CASSLGSVGEQFF.

The CDR3 bases are TGCGCCAGCAGCCAAGCCACCGACAGGCGAAGTGAAGCTTTCTTT. This encodes CASSQATDRRSEAFF. The chain carries TRBV4-1 and TRBJ1-1; TRBD1 is a possible D gene (6 bases). The V and J ends lost 1 base and 7 bases respectively, with 16 bases between them. This CDR3 region has 15 residues. Germline CDR1 reads MGHRA; CDR2 reads YSYEKL.

Judged by frequency, this clone is medium-sized (0.01 to 0.1%). The chain recombines TRBV18 with TRBJ1-3; D might be TRBD1 (5 bases). This CDR3 spans 14 amino acids. V was cut by 2 bases and J by 11 bases, with 16 bases left in between. Germline V gene lookup returns CDR1 KGHSH and CDR2 LQKENI. CDR3 nucleotides: TGTGCCAGCTCACCAGACCAGGGCGGCCCGGCCATATATTTT. Translating gives CASSPDQGGPAIYF.